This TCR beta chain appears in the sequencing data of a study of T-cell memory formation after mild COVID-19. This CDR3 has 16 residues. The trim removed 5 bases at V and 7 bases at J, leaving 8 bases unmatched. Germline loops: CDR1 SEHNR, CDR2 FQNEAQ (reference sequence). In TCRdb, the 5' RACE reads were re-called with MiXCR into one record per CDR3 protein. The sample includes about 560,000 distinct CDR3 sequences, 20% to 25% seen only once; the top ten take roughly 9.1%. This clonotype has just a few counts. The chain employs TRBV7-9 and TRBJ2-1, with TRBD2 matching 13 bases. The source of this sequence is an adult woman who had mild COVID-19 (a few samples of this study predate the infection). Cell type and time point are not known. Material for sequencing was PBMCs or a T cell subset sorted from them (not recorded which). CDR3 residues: CASSPIRLAGGNEQFF. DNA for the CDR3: TGTGCCAGCAGCCCAATTCGACTAGCGGGGGGAAATGAGCAGTTCTTC.